This T cell receptor (beta chain) was observed in a study of T-cell memory formation after mild COVID-19. Study-level background: Among the donors, TCR clusters were largely specific to each donor. Study-level points and caveats: Chiefly within CM and EM were the contracting CD4+ clones; CD8+ ones were within EMRA.

The CDR3 covers 14 residues. CDR1 and CDR2 from the germline V gene are DFQATT and SNEGSKA (reference sequence). Trimming stripped 3 bases from V and 0 bases from J, with 11 bases between. A single record per CDR3 protein comes from TCRdb applying MiXCR to the 5' RACE reads. Altogether 470,000 or so distinct CDR3 sequences are present, 15% to 20% being singletons, with the ten largest covering 7.5% to 9.5%. This clonotype was recorded many times. What it binds is not known. This TCR came from an adult woman who had mild COVID-19 (a few samples of this study predate the infection). Cell type and time point are not known. The chain has TRBV20-1 and TRBJ1-2; D gene unclear. Sequencing was done on a sample of PBMCs or a T cell subset sorted from them (not recorded which). The chain's CDR3 is CSASRTLTNYGYTF. CDR3 in DNA: TGCAGTGCTAGTAGGACGCTTACTAACTATGGCTACACCTTC.